Detailed here is one TCR beta chain. The same CDR3 also results from other DNA sequences found in this sample. This entry comes from a study of cytomegalovirus exposure and HLA in healthy donors. This CDR3 contains 13 residues. From germline, CDR1 is KGHSH and CDR2 LQKENI. The V segment lost 3 bases and the J segment 5 bases; nucleotides outside the gene matches: 2. Repertoires were generated with immunoSEQ multiplex PCR, while TCRdb's copy carries only in-frame clones and drops some. The sample carries 120,000 or so clones, over 85% recorded once. Sequencing input: PBMCs. The chain couples TRBV18 to TRBJ2-5; 8 bases fit TRBD1. The clonotype comes from a woman in her late teens or twenties in good health and CMV-seronegative. The CDR3: CASSPGQGETQYF. CDR3 in DNA: TGTGCCAGCTCACCCGGACAGGGCGAGACCCAGTACTTC.